This T cell receptor beta chain derives from a study of blood T cell repertoires in COVID-19. Clones were read by immunoSEQ multiplex PCR, and TCRdb kept only the in-frame ones, dropping some. This sample carries about 440,000 clones, around 91% of them seen once, and the ten largest clones take 0.6%. Cohorts were determined from participant-reported clinical history. Recovered status applied to Cohort 3 donors who had two consecutive negative PCRs. It also applied to those with clearance or with symptom resolution. Trimming shortened V by 1 base and J by 2 bases, and 18 bases separated the two germline ends. CDR1 is SGHRS, CDR2 YFSETQ, per germline. The CDR3 spans 17 residues.

The TCR originated in a man younger than 35 who had recovered from COVID-19. Sequenced: PBMCs or T cells enriched from blood (not recorded which). This chain connects TRBV5-1 to TRBJ1-1; no clear D. The DNA for the CDR3 is TGCGCCAGCAGCTTGCGCCCCCGTGAGGGTTTCAACACTGAAGCTTTCTTT. It yields the protein CASSLRPREGFNTEAFF.